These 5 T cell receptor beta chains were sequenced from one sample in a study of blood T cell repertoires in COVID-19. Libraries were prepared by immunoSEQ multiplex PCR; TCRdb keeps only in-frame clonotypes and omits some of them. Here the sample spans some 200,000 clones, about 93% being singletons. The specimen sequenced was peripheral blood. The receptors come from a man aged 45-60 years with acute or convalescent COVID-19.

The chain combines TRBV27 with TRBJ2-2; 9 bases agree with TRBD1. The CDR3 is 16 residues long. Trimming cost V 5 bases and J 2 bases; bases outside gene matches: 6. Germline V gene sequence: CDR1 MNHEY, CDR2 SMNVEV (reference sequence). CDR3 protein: CASSLTGGINTGELFF. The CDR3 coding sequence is TGTGCCAGCAGTCTGACAGGGGGTATTAACACCGGGGAGCTGTTTTTT.

Here the CDR3 DNA reads TGTGCCAGCAGTAGACAGGGGGCGGGTGGCTACACCTTC. Protein product: CASSRQGAGGYTF. The chain carries TRBV27 and TRBJ1-2, with 10 bases fitting TRBD1. The ends lost 5 bases at V and 7 bases at J; junction bases unmatched: 4. The germline V gene has CDR1 MNHEY and CDR2 SMNVEV (reference sequence). The CDR3 has 13 residues.

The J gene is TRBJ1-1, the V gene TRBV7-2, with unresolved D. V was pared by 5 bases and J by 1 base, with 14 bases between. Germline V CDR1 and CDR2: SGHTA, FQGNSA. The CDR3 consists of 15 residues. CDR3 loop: CASSPRGGWNTEAFF. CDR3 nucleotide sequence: TGTGCCAGCAGCCCCCGAGGCGGATGGAACACTGAAGCTTTCTTT.

The CDR3 spells CASSPGTVRTEAFF. In DNA, the CDR3 is TGTGCCAGCAGCCCAGGGACAGTGAGGACTGAAGCTTTCTTT. J is TRBJ1-1 and V is TRBV3-1 (or the pseudogene TRBV3-2), with 7 bases that match TRBD1. CDR1 and CDR2 (germline): LGHDT, YNNKEL (reference sequence). After removal of 4 bases from V and 5 bases from J, the junction contained 7 bases not matched to a gene. The CDR3 spans 14 residues.

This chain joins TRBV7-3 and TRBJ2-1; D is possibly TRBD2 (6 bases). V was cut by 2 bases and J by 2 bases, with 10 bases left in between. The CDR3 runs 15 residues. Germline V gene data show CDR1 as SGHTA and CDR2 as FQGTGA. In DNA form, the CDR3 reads TGTGCCAGCAGCTTATCCAGCGGGCCCTACAATGAGCAGTTCTTC. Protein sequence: CASSLSSGPYNEQFF.